The present T cell receptor beta chain was sequenced within a study of blood T cell repertoires in COVID-19. Some clones are missing from TCRdb's copy, which holds only in-frame ones; the method was immunoSEQ multiplex PCR. The data show fewer than 300,000 clones, 85% seen once. The V and J ends lost 3 bases and 0 bases respectively, with 11 bases between them. CDR3 size: 15 residues. CDR1 is LNHDA and CDR2 is SQIVND in the germline V gene (reference sequence). This clone came up a few times. The sequenced material came from PBMCs or T cells enriched from blood (not recorded which). The clonotype comes from a woman between 45 and 65 years old who had recovered from COVID-19. This rearrangement joins TRBV19 to TRBJ1-2; no reliable D call. Written as DNA, the CDR3 is TGTGCCAGTAGTATTTGGCAGCTAGCTAACTATGGCTACACCTTC. Its protein product is CASSIWQLANYGYTF. Looking up the rest from reference TRBV19 and TRBJ1-2 gives the full variable domain: DGGITQSPKYLFRKEGQNVTLSCEQNLNHDAMYWYRQDPGQGLRLIYYSQIVNDFQKGDIAEGYSVSREKKESFPLTVTSAQKNPTAFYLCASSIWQLANYGYTFGSGTRLTVV.